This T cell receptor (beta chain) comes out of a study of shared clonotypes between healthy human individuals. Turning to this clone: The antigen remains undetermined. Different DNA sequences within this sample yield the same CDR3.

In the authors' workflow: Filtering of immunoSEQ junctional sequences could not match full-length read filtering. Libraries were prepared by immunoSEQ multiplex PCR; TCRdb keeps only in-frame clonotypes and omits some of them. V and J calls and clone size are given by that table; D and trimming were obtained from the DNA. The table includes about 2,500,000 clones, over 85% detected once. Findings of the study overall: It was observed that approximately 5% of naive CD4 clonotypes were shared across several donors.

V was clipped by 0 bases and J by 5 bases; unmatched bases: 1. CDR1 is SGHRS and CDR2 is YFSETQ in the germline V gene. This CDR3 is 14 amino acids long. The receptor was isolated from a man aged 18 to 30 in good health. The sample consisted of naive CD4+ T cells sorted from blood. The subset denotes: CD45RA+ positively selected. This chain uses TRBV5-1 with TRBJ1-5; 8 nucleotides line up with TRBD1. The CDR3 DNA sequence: TGCGCCAGCAGCTTGGGACAGGGGCATCAGCCCCAGCATTTT. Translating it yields CASSLGQGHQPQHF.